Given below is one T cell receptor (beta chain) in context. Its antigen is as yet unknown. This sample is part of a study of OX40 agonist ivuxolimab in advanced cancers. General observations from the study: At 0.1 to 3.0 mg/kg, CD4+ and CD8+ blood T cells expanded clonally by week 6.

Produced via immunoSEQ multiplex PCR; TCRdb's table is partial and in-frame only. The sample contains 99,000 or so clones, 90% to 95% of which appear only once. The CDR3 totals 16 residues. This receptor was taken from an adult with an advanced solid tumor such as melanoma, head and neck, liver or kidney cancer. The sequenced sample was CD4+ or CD8+ T cells sorted from blood, obtained in a trial of the OX40 agonist ivuxolimab. The chain has TRBV21-1 and TRBJ2-2; no check of the table's D call, TRBD2, against the DNA was made. TRBV21-1 is tagged as a pseudogene. This chain's CDR3 is CASSNVLREASGELFF. The CDR3 region has the DNA TGTGCCAGCAGCAATGTCTTACGAGAAGCGTCCGGGGAGCTGTTTTTT.